A single sample gave rise to the 14 T cell receptor beta chains below, sequenced in a study of neurological immune-mediated disorders. A single record per CDR3 protein comes from TCRdb applying MiXCR to the 5' RACE reads. The sample contains 16,000 or so distinct CDR3 sequences, roughly 9% of which appear only once. The sequenced sample was CD8+ T cells from blood. These receptors were taken from a man aged 50-59 years in good health.

This clonotype was counted many times. V is TRBV28 and J is TRBJ2-2; D ambiguous. The V end lost 10 bases, the J end lost 5 bases, and 8 bases lay between the germline ends. Germline V lookup: CDR1 MDHEN, CDR2 SYDVKM. The CDR3 length is 11 residues. In DNA, the CDR3 is TGTGCCACCCAGAGGACCGGGGAGCTGTTTTTT. Protein: CATQRTGELFF. Looking up the rest from reference TRBV28 and TRBJ2-2 gives the full variable domain: DVKVTQSSRYLVKRTGEKVFLECVQDMDHENMFWYRQDPGLGLRLIYFSYDVKMKEKGDIPEGYSVSREKKERFSLILESASTNQTSMYLCATQRTGELFFGEGSRLTVL.

As regards this clonotype: This could be a read error, since a much larger clone is one nucleotide away. The rearrangement links TRBV6-5 to TRBJ1-1, with TRBD1 identical over 12 bases. The CDR3 totals 15 residues. Per the germline V gene, CDR1 is MNHEY and CDR2 is SVGAGI. CDR3 sequence (DNA): TGTACCAGCAGTTTTGGGACAGGGGGCGGAACTGAAGCTTTCTTT. This translates into CTSSFGTGGGTEAFF.

This clonotype was counted many times. The chain combines TRBV29-1 with TRBJ2-7, with unresolved D. Looked up from germline, CDR1 is SQVTM and CDR2 is ANQGSEA. This CDR3 is 14 amino acids long. Trimming shortened V by 6 bases and J by 2 bases, and 17 bases separated the two germline ends. Written as DNA, the CDR3 is TGCAGCGTCCCAGATGAGGAGCGACCCTACGAGCAGTACTTC. Amino acids: CSVPDEERPYEQYF.

About this clonotype: Relative to the germline gene, one junction end is altered; a read error may explain this. This chain's CDR3 is CARSRSDYRSYEQYF. The CDR3 region has the DNA TGTGCCAGAAGCCGATCGGACTACCGGTCCTACGAGCAGTACTTC. V is TRBV4-2 and J is TRBJ2-7; D is perhaps TRBD2 (6 bases). This CDR3 has 15 residues. CDR1 is LGHNA, CDR2 YNFKEQ, per germline.

Ten or more counts support this clonotype. The chain recombines TRBV20-1 with TRBJ2-5; 11 nucleotides line up with TRBD2. Germline V gene lookup returns CDR1 DFQATT and CDR2 SNEGSKA (reference sequence). V dropped 6 bases and J dropped 3; count of bases not matched to a gene: 9. The CDR3 runs 15 residues. As DNA, the CDR3 is TGCAGTGCCCGGAGACTAGCGGGAAACGAAGAGACCCAGTACTTC. Translating gives CSARRLAGNEETQYF.

In its sample, this clonotype was seen many times. V usage is TRBV4-1 and J usage is TRBJ2-7; 7 nucleotides match TRBD2. The germline V gene has CDR1 MGHRA and CDR2 YSYEKL. V gave up 3 bases and J gave up 0 bases; unmatched junction bases: 5. CDR3 length: 15 residues. The CDR3: CASSQGGVNSYEQYF. The DNA for the CDR3 is TGCGCCAGCAGCCAGGGGGGGGTAAACTCCTACGAGCAGTACTTC.

The table lists this clonotype with many counts. The chain couples TRBV25-1 to TRBJ2-2, with 10 bases lining up with TRBD2. Germline V gene sequence: CDR1 MGHDK, CDR2 SYGVNS. There are 17 residues in the CDR3. The J segment lost 2 bases and the V segment lost 8 bases, leaving 11 bases of the junction unmatched. The CDR3: CASPGLAGAVNTGELFF. The CDR3 DNA sequence: TGTGCCAGCCCGGGGCTAGCGGGGGCCGTTAACACCGGGGAGCTGTTTTTT.

This clonotype was found many times. A read error may account for a junction end that differs from germline. J is TRBJ2-1 and V is TRBV9; a possible D gene is TRBD1 (5 bases). The germline CDR1 and CDR2 sequences are SGDLS and YYNGEE. The CDR3 is 12 amino acids. The CDR3 DNA reads as TGTGCCAGCAACGTAGACAGCAGTGAGCAGTTCTTC. The encoded protein is CASNVDSSEQFF.

Ten or more counts support this clonotype. This chain connects TRBV2 to TRBJ2-1, with D possibly being TRBD1 or TRBD2 (5 bases each). The CDR3 is 11 amino acids. The germline CDR1 and CDR2 sequences are SNHLY and FYNNEI. Trimming removed 5 bases from V and 16 bases from J, with 15 bases in between. The CDR3 protein is CASSTRDREFF. The CDR3 coding sequence is TGTGCCAGCAGTACCAGGGACCGGGAATTCTTC.

This clonotype was observed many times. The chain has TRBV20-1 and TRBJ2-3; 9 bases align to TRBD1. The germline V gene has CDR1 DFQATT and CDR2 SNEGSKA (reference sequence). The J segment lost 5 bases and the V segment lost 5 bases, leaving 14 bases of the junction unmatched. CDR3 length: 16 amino acids. CDR3 region: CSAALDRDRDVDTQYF. For the CDR3, the DNA is TGCAGTGCTGCACTTGACCGGGACAGGGATGTAGATACGCAGTATTTT.

This clonotype was detected ten times or more. CDR3 nucleotides: TGTGCCATCAGTGAGTCGGGGGCACAAAAGGTCGCTGGAAACACCATATATTTT. This encodes CAISESGAQKVAGNTIYF. V gene TRBV10-3 combines with J gene TRBJ1-3; tentatively, D is TRBD1 (6 bases). The germline V and J ends were trimmed by 0 bases and 2 bases, with 17 bases remaining between them. CDR3 length: 18 residues. The germline CDR1 and CDR2 sequences are ENHRY and SYGVKD.

This clonotype is medium-sized within its sample. The rearrangement uses TRBV28 and TRBJ1-5; D possibly corresponds to TRBD1 (6 bases). Germline V gene sequence: CDR1 MDHEN, CDR2 SYDVKM. The CDR3 runs 13 residues. Trimming cost V 8 bases and J 0 bases, with 8 bases left between them. CDR3 nucleotide sequence: TGTGCCAGCGGACAGTATAGCAATCAGCCCCAGCATTTT. This sequence encodes CASGQYSNQPQHF.

V usage is TRBV9 and J usage is TRBJ2-2; TRBD2 matches 9 bases. The germline V gene has CDR1 SGDLS and CDR2 YYNGEE. After removal of 4 bases from V and 1 base from J, the junction contained 8 bases not matched to a gene. The CDR3 is made up of 17 amino acids. CDR3 sequence: CASSPIAGEVNTGELFF. DNA of the CDR3: TGTGCCAGCAGCCCCATAGCGGGAGAGGTGAACACCGGGGAGCTGTTTTTT.

This clonotype was picked up many times. The chain has TRBV7-9 and TRBJ2-3, with TRBD2 matching over 10 bases. CDR3 size: 16 residues. Germline V gives CDR1 SEHNR, CDR2 FQNEAQ (reference sequence). V lost 3 bases, J lost 2 bases, and 5 bases stayed unmatched. The CDR3 DNA follows: TGTGCCAGCAGCTTGGTACTAGCGGGGTACACAGATACGCAGTATTTT. Translating it yields CASSLVLAGYTDTQYF.